Shown below are 26 T cell receptor beta chains from a single sample sequenced in a study of blood T cell repertoires in COVID-19. Produced via immunoSEQ multiplex PCR; TCRdb's table is partial and in-frame only. The sample includes 400,000 or so clones, 75% to 90% of them seen just once. Source material: PBMCs or T cells enriched from blood (not recorded which). The receptors stem from a young man who had recovered from COVID-19.

The J gene is TRBJ2-5, the V gene TRBV28, with a possible D match to TRBD1 (6 bases). The V end lost 10 bases, the J end lost 2 bases, and 17 bases lay between the germline ends. Germline V gene sequence: CDR1 MDHEN, CDR2 SYDVKM. The CDR3 runs to 14 residues. In nucleotides, the CDR3 is TGTGCCACCTGCAGGACAGACAGACAAGAGACCCAGTACTTC. As protein: CATCRTDRQETQYF.

This clone was seen more than once but under ten times. The rearrangement links TRBV18 to TRBJ2-5; 11 bases fit TRBD2. The germline V gene has CDR1 KGHSH and CDR2 LQKENI. The CDR3 runs to 19 residues. Trimming removed 3 bases from V and 5 bases from J; junction bases left unmatched: 17. The CDR3 nucleotides are TGTGCCAGCTCACCCAGTCTAGCGGGAGGTTATAAGGAGTCGGAGACCCAGTACTTC. It codes for CASSPSLAGGYKESETQYF.

The V gene is TRBV27, the J gene TRBJ2-3; 9 bases are shared with TRBD1. Unmatched junction bases numbered 8, after V lost 6 bases and J lost 7 bases. The CDR3 extends over 14 amino acids. Per germline, CDR1 MNHEY and CDR2 SMNVEV (reference sequence). CDR3 amino acids: CASSLDRGAYTQYF. In nucleotides, the CDR3 is TGTGCCAGCAGCCTCGACAGGGGGGCCTATACGCAGTATTTT.

The genes are TRBV6-5 and TRBJ2-6, with D possibly matching TRBD1 (5 bases). The CDR3 has 13 residues. V lost 8 bases to trimming and J lost 4 bases, with 9 bases between them. Germline V gene lookup returns CDR1 MNHEY and CDR2 SVGAGI. The CDR3 DNA sequence: TGTGCCAGCCGCACAGGCGGGGCCAACGTCCTGACTTTC. Encoded protein: CASRTGGANVLTF.

The chain recombines TRBV5-5 with TRBJ1-1, with 10 bases aligning to TRBD1. Germline-derived CDR1 and CDR2 are SGHKS and YYEKEE (reference sequence). V shed 4 bases, J shed 3 bases, and the junction held 15 bases outside the gene matches. The CDR3 contains 18 residues. CDR3 residues: CASSPGVTDRGFYTEAFF. The CDR3 coding sequence is TGTGCCAGCAGCCCCGGGGTAACGGACAGGGGGTTTTACACTGAAGCTTTCTTT.

The gene calls are TRBV2 and TRBJ2-1; no firm D call. V gave up 4 bases and J gave up 8 bases, with 21 bases separating them. The CDR3 contains 16 residues. CDR1 and CDR2 (germline): SNHLY, FYNNEI. CDR3 bases: TGTGCCAGCAGTGGGAACCCCCACCTCCTCAGCGATGAGCAGTTCTTC. Amino acid sequence: CASSGNPHLLSDEQFF. The full variable domain, with the rest looked up from reference TRBV2 and TRBJ2-1, is EPEVTQTPSHQVTQMGQEVILRCVPISNHLYFYWYRQILGQKVEFLVSFYNNEISEKSEIFDDQFSVERPDGSNFTLKIRSTKLEDSAMYFCASSGNPHLLSDEQFFGPGTRLTVL.

The V and J genes are TRBV6-1 and TRBJ2-1, with 7 bases that match TRBD2. The CDR3 covers 18 residues. Germline V lookup: CDR1 MNHNS, CDR2 SASEGT. J was trimmed by 3 bases and V by 1 base; bases with no gene match: 12. CDR3 DNA sequence: TGTGCCAGCAGTGAAGATAAGGTATTGAGCGGGATCTACAATGAGCAGTTCTTC. Its protein product is CASSEDKVLSGIYNEQFF.

This chain links TRBV15 with TRBJ1-5; a weak D match, TRBD1 (5 bases). Germline CDR1 LNHNV, CDR2 YYDKDF (reference sequence). Trimming shortened V by 3 bases and J by 2 bases, and 8 bases separated the two germline ends. The CDR3 is 14 residues long. For the CDR3, the DNA is TGTGCCACCAGCAGCAGGGTTGGCAATCAGCCCCAGCATTTT. Its translation: CATSSRVGNQPQHF. The full variable domain, with the rest looked up from reference TRBV15 and TRBJ1-5, is DAMVIQNPRYQVTQFGKPVTLSCSQTLNHNVMYWYQQKSSQAPKLLFHYYDKDFNNEADTPDNFQSRRPNTSFCFLDIRSPGLGDTAMYLCATSSRVGNQPQHFGDGTRLSIL.

The V gene is TRBV4-2, the J gene TRBJ2-1, with TRBD2 as a possible D gene (6 bases). Per germline, CDR1 LGHNA and CDR2 YNFKEQ. This CDR3 comprises 13 residues. V lost 0 bases to trimming and J lost 9 bases, with 9 bases between them. DNA for the CDR3: TGTGCCAGCAGCCAAGAGGCGGGGCTTGAGCAGTTCTTC. Translation gives CASSQEAGLEQFF.

The chain recombines TRBV25-1 with TRBJ2-2; possibly TRBD2 for D (5 bases). The germline CDR1 and CDR2 sequences are MGHDK and SYGVNS. V shed 8 bases and J shed 3 bases, with 10 bases lying between them. The CDR3 loop spans 13 amino acids. CDR3 residues: CASSRTHTGELFF. The CDR3 nucleotides are TGTGCCAGCTCCCGGACTCACACCGGGGAGCTGTTTTTT.

V and J are TRBV28 and TRBJ2-3; TRBD1 is a possible D gene (6 bases). CDR3 length: 13 residues. Germline V gene data show CDR1 as MDHEN and CDR2 as SYDVKM. V shed 11 bases and J shed 0 bases, with 12 bases lying between them. CDR3 bases: TGTGCCGGAAGGACAGCTAGCACAGATACGCAGTATTTT. This sequence encodes CAGRTASTDTQYF.

V gene TRBV6-5 combines with J gene TRBJ1-5, with 7 bases matching TRBD1. The CDR3 covers 13 residues. Trimming took 6 bases from V and 7 from J; bases not matched to a gene: 6. Germline loops: CDR1 MNHEY, CDR2 SVGAGI. CDR3 loop: CASRGQIGQPQHF. Written as DNA, the CDR3 is TGTGCCAGCAGGGGACAGATCGGACAGCCCCAGCATTTT.

Of note for this clone: One end of the junction is discordant with germline, which a read error may explain. The gene calls are TRBV27 and TRBJ2-2; the D gene is possibly TRBD2 (6 bases). Per the germline V gene, CDR1 is MNHEY and CDR2 is SMNVEV (reference sequence). The CDR3 totals 12 residues. The CDR3 is CASRNRIGGLFF. The DNA of the CDR3 is TGTGCCAGCAGGAATCGGATCGGGGGGCTGTTTTTT.

Concerning this clone: Other DNA variants within this sample encode the same CDR3. The chain couples TRBV14 to TRBJ1-6; 10 bases match TRBD1. The germline V gene encodes CDR1 SGHDN and CDR2 FVKESK. J gave up 7 bases and V 4 bases, and 1 base lay outside the gene matches. The CDR3 covers 14 residues. The CDR3 spells CASSRDRGNSPLHF. The DNA for the CDR3 is TGTGCCAGCAGCCGGGACAGGGGAAATTCACCCCTCCACTTT. Combining the CDR3 with reference TRBV14 and TRBJ1-6 gives the whole variable domain EAGVTQFPSHSVIEKGQTVTLRCDPISGHDNLYWYRRVMGKEIKFLLHFVKESKQDESGMPNNRFLAERTGGTYSTLKVQPAELEDSGVYFCASSRDRGNSPLHFGNGTRLTVT.

V gene TRBV19 combines with J gene TRBJ1-3; 8 positions match TRBD1. The CDR3 is 14 amino acids. CDR1 is LNHDA, CDR2 SQIVND, per germline (reference sequence). V lost 4 bases, J lost 7 bases, and 6 bases stayed unmatched. DNA of the CDR3: TGTGCCAGTAGTACTGGACAGGGAAGGAACACCATATATTTT. This gives the protein CASSTGQGRNTIYF.

The chain joins TRBV4-2 to TRBJ2-6; D gene uncertain. Germline-derived CDR1 and CDR2 are LGHNA and YNFKEQ. This CDR3 comprises 15 residues. V was cut by 1 base and J by 0 bases, with 4 bases left in between. CDR3 DNA sequence: TGTGCCAGCAGCCAAGCTCTCTCTGGGGCCAACGTCCTGACTTTC. Its protein product is CASSQALSGANVLTF.

The chain couples TRBV4-1 to TRBJ2-1; 13 bases are a match to TRBD2. Germline V gives CDR1 MGHRA, CDR2 YSYEKL. This CDR3 contains 16 residues. V lost 3 bases, J lost 5 bases, and 4 bases stayed unmatched. CDR3 in amino acids: CASSHTSGRADNEQFF. The CDR3 DNA follows: TGCGCCAGCAGCCACACTAGCGGGAGGGCAGACAATGAGCAGTTCTTC.

V gene TRBV7-2 combines with J gene TRBJ2-2; 9 bases are shared with TRBD2. The germline V gene has CDR1 SGHTA and CDR2 FQGNSA. The CDR3 contains 16 residues. J was trimmed by 4 bases and V by 4 bases; bases with no gene match: 7. The CDR3 DNA sequence: TGTGCCAGCAGCTCCCGCGGGAGGGCCGGCACCGGGGAGCTGTTTTTT. Translating gives CASSSRGRAGTGELFF.

The chain carries TRBV6-5 and TRBJ1-1; D might be TRBD1 (6 bases). V lost 2 bases, J lost 4 bases, and 17 bases lay in between. The CDR3 length is 16 residues. Germline values: CDR1 MNHEY, CDR2 SVGAGI. The CDR3 sequence: CASSYAYPTGRTEAFF. CDR3 bases: TGTGCCAGCAGTTACGCCTATCCCACAGGGCGCACTGAAGCTTTCTTT.

The chain carries TRBV24-1 and TRBJ2-1, with 12 bases matching TRBD2. There are 18 residues in the CDR3. After removal of 2 bases from V and 4 bases from J, the junction contained 8 bases not matched to a gene. The germline CDR1 and CDR2 sequences are KGHDR and SFDVKD. The CDR3 region is CATSDSARTSGEYNEQFF. DNA for the CDR3: TGTGCCACCAGTGATTCAGCCAGGACTAGCGGGGAGTACAATGAGCAGTTCTTC.

The chain carries TRBV12-3 or TRBV12-4 and TRBJ2-1; no definite D call. V lost 1 base and J 9 bases, leaving 10 bases between the germline ends. The CDR3 runs 13 residues. CDR3 coding DNA: TGTGCCAGCAGTTTAGATGGTGTGGCTGAGCAGTTCTTC. Protein: CASSLDGVAEQFF.

V and J are TRBV10-3 and TRBJ2-7, with 7 positions matching TRBD1. This CDR3 has 13 residues. V shed 6 bases and J 5 bases; nucleotides not matched to a gene: 7. CDR1 is ENHRY and CDR2 is SYGVKD in the germline V gene. The CDR3 is CAIRRQGEDEQYF. The CDR3 nucleotides are TGTGCCATCAGAAGACAGGGCGAGGACGAGCAGTACTTC.

The genes are TRBV7-9 and TRBJ2-6; 7 bases are a match to TRBD1. CDR3 size: 18 residues. CDR1 and CDR2 (germline): SEHNR, FQNEAQ (reference sequence). After removal of 5 bases from V and 3 bases from J, the junction contained 13 bases not matched to a gene. In nucleotides, the CDR3 is TGTGCCAGCAGCCATACGACAGGGCCCAACGGTGGGGCCAACGTCCTGACTTTC. Translating it yields CASSHTTGPNGGANVLTF.

The count of this clone is one. V is TRBV2 and J is TRBJ2-7; possibly TRBD2 for D (5 bases). CDR1 is SNHLY and CDR2 is FYNNEI in the germline V gene. There are 13 residues in the CDR3. V shed 4 bases and J shed 4 bases, with 11 bases lying between them. CDR3 protein: CASSGEISYEQYF. For the CDR3, the DNA is TGTGCCAGCAGTGGGGAGATCTCTTACGAGCAGTACTTC.

The V call is TRBV9, the J call TRBJ2-7; a weak D match, TRBD1 (6 bases). V dropped 3 bases and J dropped 4 bases, with 14 bases sitting between them. The CDR3 is 14 amino acids. CDR1 is SGDLS, CDR2 YYNGEE, per germline. CDR3 nucleotide sequence: TGTGCCAGCAGCGGGACAGACCCCGCATACGAGCAGTACTTC. This gives the protein CASSGTDPAYEQYF.

J is TRBJ2-7 and V is TRBV28; TRBD2 aligns across 8 bases. This CDR3 comprises 14 residues. CDR1 and CDR2 from the germline V gene are MDHEN and SYDVKM. V lost 3 bases and J lost 5; bases outside the gene matches: 6. As DNA, the CDR3 is TGTGCCAGCAGTTTTTGGCGGGAGGCCAACGAGCAGTACTTC. Its protein is CASSFWREANEQYF.